This entry describes one TCR beta chain. This clonotype was seen a few times. Its antigen has not been determined. Base qualities are not recorded, but no much larger clone differs from it by a single base. This entry belongs to a study of T-cell reconstitution after alpha-beta-depleted transplantation in children (dated by TCRdb to about 2016). The study in broad terms: Using TCR repertoire profiling, the study quantitatively followed how T-cell immune reconstitution unfolded in children after TCRalphabeta/CD19-depleted allogeneic hematopoietic cell transplantation.

The germline V gene encodes CDR1 SGHRS and CDR2 YFSETQ. From its cysteine to its phenylalanine, the CDR3 spans 15 amino acids. CDR3 DNA only is kept here, 45 bases in frame from base 1. The germline ends are 12 bases apart after V is trimmed by 5 bases and J by 1 base. The library was generated by PCR. TCRdb names Illumina HiSeq 2500 as the instrument used. Molecular barcoding was employed in the preparation of TCR libraries, with unique molecular identifiers being used to normalize TCRbeta repertoire quantification. TCRdb itself trimmed the public reads at Q25 with fastp, ran MiXCR and retained productive beta chains. Each record represents a unique CDR3 protein, reported with the most common genes and DNA among its rows. The sample table shows approximately 390,000 distinct CDR3 sequences, and approximately 10% are seen once. The top ten constitute nearly 5.5% of the sample.

Recombination joined TRBV5-1 with TRBJ1-4; TRBD1 is possibly the D segment (6 matching bases). Source: PBMCs from the stem cell graft donor, taken from the stem cell graft. The clonotype comes from a human donor who donated a stem cell graft to a child with acute myeloid leukemia. The DNA sequence follows: TGCGCCAGCAGTCGCAGGGGCGTAACTAATGAAAAACTGTTTTTT. It translates to CASSRRGVTNEKLFF.